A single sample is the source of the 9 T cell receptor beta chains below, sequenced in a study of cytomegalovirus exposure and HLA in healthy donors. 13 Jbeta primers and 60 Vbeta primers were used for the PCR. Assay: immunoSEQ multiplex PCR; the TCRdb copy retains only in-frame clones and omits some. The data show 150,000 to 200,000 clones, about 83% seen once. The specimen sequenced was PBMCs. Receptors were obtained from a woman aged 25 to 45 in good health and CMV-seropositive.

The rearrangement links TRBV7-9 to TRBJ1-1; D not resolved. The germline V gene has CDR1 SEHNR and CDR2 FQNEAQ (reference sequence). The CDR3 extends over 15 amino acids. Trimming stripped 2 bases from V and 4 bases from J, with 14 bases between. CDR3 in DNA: TGTGCCAGCAGCTTAATGGTTGTACTCGGCACTGAAGCTTTCTTT. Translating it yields CASSLMVVLGTEAFF.

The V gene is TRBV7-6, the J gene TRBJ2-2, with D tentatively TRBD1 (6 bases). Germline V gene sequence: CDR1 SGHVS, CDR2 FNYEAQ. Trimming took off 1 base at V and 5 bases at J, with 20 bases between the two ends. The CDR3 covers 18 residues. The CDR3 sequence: CASSLGGLRGISTGELFF. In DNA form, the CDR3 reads TGTGCCAGCAGCTTAGGGGGCCTCAGGGGAATATCGACCGGGGAGCTGTTTTTT.

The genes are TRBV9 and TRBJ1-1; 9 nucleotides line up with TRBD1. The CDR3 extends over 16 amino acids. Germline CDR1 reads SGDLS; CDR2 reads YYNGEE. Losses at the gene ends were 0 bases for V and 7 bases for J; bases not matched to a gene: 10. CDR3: CASSVGLLQGADEAFF. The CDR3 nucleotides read TGTGCCAGCAGCGTAGGACTTCTACAGGGGGCGGATGAAGCTTTCTTT.

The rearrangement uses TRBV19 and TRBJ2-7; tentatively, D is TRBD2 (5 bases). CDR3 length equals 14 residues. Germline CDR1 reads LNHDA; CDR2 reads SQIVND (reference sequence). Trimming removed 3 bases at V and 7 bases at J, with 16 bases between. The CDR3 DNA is TGTGCCAGTAGTATCCAGAGAGGGTCCGTTGAGCAGTACTTC. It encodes CASSIQRGSVEQYF.

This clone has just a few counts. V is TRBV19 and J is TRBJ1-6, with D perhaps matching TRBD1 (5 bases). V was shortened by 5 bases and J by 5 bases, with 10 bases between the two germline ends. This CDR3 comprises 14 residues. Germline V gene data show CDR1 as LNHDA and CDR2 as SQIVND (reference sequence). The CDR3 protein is CASSWGRDNSPLHF. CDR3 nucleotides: TGTGCCAGTAGTTGGGGCAGGGATAATTCACCCCTCCACTTT.

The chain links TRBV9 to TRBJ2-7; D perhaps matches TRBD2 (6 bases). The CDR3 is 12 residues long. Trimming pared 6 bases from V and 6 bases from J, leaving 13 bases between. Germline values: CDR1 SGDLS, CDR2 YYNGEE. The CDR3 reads CASNMRRGEQYF. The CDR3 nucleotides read TGTGCCAGCAATATGAGGAGGGGCGAGCAGTACTTC.

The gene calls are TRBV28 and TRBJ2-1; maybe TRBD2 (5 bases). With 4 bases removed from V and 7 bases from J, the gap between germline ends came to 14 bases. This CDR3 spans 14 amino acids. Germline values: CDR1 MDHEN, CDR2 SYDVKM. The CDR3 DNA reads TGTGCCAGCAGTTCAAACCTACTAGATAATGAGCAGTTCTTC. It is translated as CASSSNLLDNEQFF.

For the CDR3, the DNA is TGTGCCAGCAGCTTAGGACAGACCGCAACTAATGAAAAACTGTTTTTT. Translated, it gives CASSLGQTATNEKLFF. The chain has TRBV5-4 and TRBJ1-4; weak D call: TRBD1 (6 bases). Deletions cut 2 bases from V and 0 bases from J, with 11 bases between. CDR1 SGHNT and CDR2 YYREEE come from the germline V gene (reference sequence). This CDR3 comprises 16 residues.

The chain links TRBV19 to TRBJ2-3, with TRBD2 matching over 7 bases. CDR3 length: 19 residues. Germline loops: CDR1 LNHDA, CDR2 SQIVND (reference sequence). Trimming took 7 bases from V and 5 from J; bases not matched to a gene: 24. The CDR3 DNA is TGTGCCAGTACCCATCACCGTAGGGTACCGGGAGGAATTAGAGATACGCAGTATTTT. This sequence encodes CASTHHRRVPGGIRDTQYF.